The 14 T cell receptor beta chains in this list originate from one sample, sequenced in a study of cytomegalovirus exposure and HLA in healthy donors (dated by TCRdb to the late 2010s). The method behind the library was the immunoSEQ multiplex PCR assay. Held by TCRdb, this immuneACCESS table contains in-frame sequences only and omits some clones. Under half of the omission traces to an unresolved V gene where checked; the cause of the rest is unknown. The sample table shows roughly 80,000 clones, and approximately 90% are seen once. The ten biggest clones cover roughly 1.9% of the sample. The sample was PBMCs. The origin of the receptors is a man younger than 40 in good health and CMV-seronegative.

V gene TRBV27 combines with J gene TRBJ2-4, with unresolved D. V dropped 5 bases and J dropped 0 bases, with 14 bases sitting between them. The CDR3 is 16 amino acids. Germline CDR1 MNHEY, CDR2 SMNVEV (reference sequence). The DNA for the CDR3 is TGTGCCAGCAGTCCCCTTCTTGGGCAAGCCAAAAACATTCAGTACTTC. Its translation: CASSPLLGQAKNIQYF.

The V and J genes are TRBV11-2 and TRBJ2-7; maybe TRBD1 (6 bases). Looked up from germline, CDR1 is SGHAT and CDR2 is FQNNGV. V lost 0 bases and J 6 bases, leaving 15 bases between the germline ends. CDR3 length: 15 amino acids. The CDR3 region is CASSLDLSGAGEQYF. In DNA form, the CDR3 reads TGTGCCAGCAGCTTAGATTTATCAGGGGCTGGCGAGCAGTACTTC.

As DNA, the CDR3 is TGTGCCAGTAGTAAAGGGACTAGCGGGACCGCCTACGAGCAGTACTTC. This codes for CASSKGTSGTAYEQYF. The gene calls are TRBV19 and TRBJ2-7; 13 positions match TRBD2. Per the germline V gene, CDR1 is LNHDA and CDR2 is SQIVND (reference sequence). This CDR3 region has 16 residues. J lost 2 bases, V lost 4 bases, and 5 bases had no gene match.

The chain links TRBV4-2 to TRBJ2-7; 10 positions match TRBD1. V shed 0 bases, J shed 7 bases, and the junction held 15 bases outside the gene matches. The germline V gene has CDR1 LGHNA and CDR2 YNFKEQ. The CDR3 has 18 residues. CDR3: CASSQDRGGQGRAWEQYF. The DNA for the CDR3 is TGTGCCAGCAGCCAAGATCGAGGGGGACAGGGGAGGGCCTGGGAGCAGTACTTC.

V is TRBV28 and J is TRBJ2-7; D possibly corresponds to TRBD2 (5 bases). The V end was cut by 6 bases, the J end by 0 bases, with 12 bases between. The CDR3 is 14 residues long. Germline assignment: CDR1 MDHEN and CDR2 SYDVKM. In nucleotides, the CDR3 is TGTGCCAGCAGCGGGGAACCCTTCTCCTACGAGCAGTACTTC. It is translated as CASSGEPFSYEQYF.

This clone was detected only a few times. V and J are TRBV6-6 and TRBJ1-5, with TRBD1 matching over 7 bases. The CDR3 is 13 residues long. The germline gives CDR1 MNHNY, CDR2 SVGAGI (reference sequence). The V segment lost 7 bases and the J segment 5 bases; nucleotides outside the gene matches: 5. The CDR3 sequence is CASTLGGYQPQHF. In nucleotides, the CDR3 is TGTGCCAGCACCCTAGGGGGCTATCAGCCCCAGCATTTT.

The chain uses TRBV28 and TRBJ2-2; no reliable D call. CDR1 and CDR2 (germline): MDHEN, SYDVKM. Trimming cost V 5 bases and J 1 base, with 8 bases left between them. The CDR3 has 14 residues. As DNA, the CDR3 is TGTGCCAGCAGTGAGCTAGAGAACACCGGGGAGCTGTTTTTT. Its protein is CASSELENTGELFF. The full variable domain, in which reference TRBV28 and TRBJ2-2 provide the parts outside the CDR3, is DVKVTQSSRYLVKRTGEKVFLECVQDMDHENMFWYRQDPGLGLRLIYFSYDVKMKEKGDIPEGYSVSREKKERFSLILESASTNQTSMYLCASSELENTGELFFGEGSRLTVL.

The chain is built from TRBV2 and TRBJ1-5, with no clear D. Trimming cost V 2 bases and J 0 bases, with 11 bases left between them. Germline CDR1 and CDR2: SNHLY and FYNNEI. CDR3 size: 16 residues. The DNA for the CDR3 is TGTGCCAGCAGTGAAAGGGAGCTCTCTAGCAATCAGCCCCAGCATTTT. Translation gives CASSERELSSNQPQHF.

The V and J genes are TRBV5-4 and TRBJ1-2; D is ambiguous. The CDR3 totals 16 residues. CDR1 is SGHNT, CDR2 YYREEE, per germline (reference sequence). The V gene lost 4 bases and the J gene lost 4 bases, with 20 bases spanning the gap. The CDR3 loop reads CASSQTTRQVPYGYTF. CDR3 nucleotide sequence: TGTGCCAGCAGCCAAACAACCCGACAAGTTCCCTATGGCTACACCTTC.

V and J are TRBV29-1 and TRBJ1-2; TRBD1 agrees at 10 bases. The V and J ends lost 6 bases and 4 bases, in that order; junction bases with no gene match: 8. The CDR3 runs 14 residues. The germline CDR1 and CDR2 sequences are SQVTM and ANQGSEA. The CDR3 DNA follows: TGCAGCGTGGGGGGACAGGGGCGGATCTATGGCTACACCTTC. This codes for CSVGGQGRIYGYTF.

V gene TRBV18 combines with J gene TRBJ1-6; D may be TRBD1 (5 bases). CDR1 and CDR2 (germline): KGHSH, LQKENI. V was pared by 1 base and J by 7 bases, with 11 bases between. This CDR3 has 15 amino acids. As DNA, the CDR3 is TGTGCCAGCTCACCACGACAGCGGGACAATTCACCCCTCCACTTT. This encodes CASSPRQRDNSPLHF.

This chain links TRBV10-3 with TRBJ2-7; a possible D gene is TRBD2 (6 bases). The CDR3 is 15 residues long. V was clipped by 4 bases and J by 3 bases, with 16 bases between them. The germline V gene has CDR1 ENHRY and CDR2 SYGVKD. The CDR3 nucleotides are TGTGCCATCAGTGGGGCCGGGACGGGACTCTACGAGCAGTACTTC. It yields the protein CAISGAGTGLYEQYF.

The count of this clone is one. The chain uses TRBV29-1 and TRBJ2-3; the D gene is possibly TRBD1 (5 bases). The germline CDR1 and CDR2 sequences are SQVTM and ANQGSEA. The CDR3 consists of 12 residues. V shed 4 bases and J shed 1 base, with 6 bases lying between them. CDR3 in amino acids: CSVGQRTDTQYF. The CDR3, as DNA: TGCAGCGTTGGACAGCGCACAGATACGCAGTATTTT.

The CDR3, as DNA: TGTGCCAGTAGTATAGAAGGCCGAGACACCAATGAGCAGTTCTTC. This encodes CASSIEGRDTNEQFF. This chain links TRBV19 with TRBJ2-1; D remains unclear. Trimming took 0 bases from V and 6 from J, leaving 12 bases between them. CDR3 length equals 15 residues. The V gene's germline CDR1 is LNHDA and CDR2 SQIVND (reference sequence).